The 11 T cell receptor beta chains reported below all come from one sample, sequenced in a study of T cells in women clearing cervical HPV infection. Only in-frame clones appear in the TCRdb table, and some are missing; sequencing was by immunoSEQ multiplex PCR. This sample's table reports 25,000 to 35,000 clones. The sequenced sample was blood buffy coat. These receptors originate from a woman between 18 and 69 years old with a cervical HPV16 infection that either progressed to CIN3+ or cleared (not recorded which).

Details on this clone: Sequencing ends 3 residues short of the CDR3 end; the germline J gene provides the rest. The chain joins TRBV19 to TRBJ1-2, with D perhaps TRBD1 (5 bases). Germline V gene sequence: CDR1 LNHDA, CDR2 SQIVND (reference sequence). Trimming pared 7 bases from V and 1 base from J, leaving 19 bases between. The CDR3 totals 16 residues. The CDR3 region is CASKNRRTPLNYGYTF. CDR3 DNA (partial): TGTGCCAGTAAGAACAGGAGGACCCCCCTTAACTATGGC.

Of note for this clone: Read coverage stops 3 residues before the CDR3 terminus; the germline J gene supplies the remainder. The V call is TRBV20-1, the J call TRBJ1-5, with D unclear. The CDR3 has 14 residues. Between the trimmed V and J ends, which lost 1 base and 5 bases, there was a span of 12 bases. Per the germline V gene, CDR1 is DFQATT and CDR2 is SNEGSKA (reference sequence). CDR3 in amino acids: CSARAMSDYQPQHF. Incomplete CDR3 DNA: TGCAGTGCTAGAGCGATGTCAGACTATCAGCCC.

As concerns this clone: Read data end 3 residues before the CDR3 end; the end is taken from the germline J gene. The chain joins TRBV5-1 to TRBJ2-1; 15 nucleotides match TRBD2. The CDR3 covers 17 residues. Losses at the gene ends were 4 bases for V and 8 bases for J; bases not matched to a gene: 10. CDR1 SGHRS and CDR2 YFSETQ come from the germline V gene. CDR3: CASSPGLAGGGGDEQFF. CDR3 bases read: TGCGCCAGCAGCCCGGGACTAGCGGGGGGAGGAGGGGATGAG. Together with reference TRBV5-1 and TRBJ2-1, the CDR3 gives the full variable domain: KAGVTQTPRYLIKTRGQQVTLSCSPISGHRSVSWYQQTPGQGLQFLFEYFSETQRNKGNFPGRFSGRQFSNSRSEMNVSTLELGDSALYLCASSPGLAGGGGDEQFFGPGTRLTVL.

The CDR3 DNA, read in part, is TGTGCCAGTAGTATGGGGACAGGGAGGTATGAG. Amino acids: CASSMGTGRYE. In full, the CDR3 is CASSMGTGRYEQFF. The J gene is TRBJ2-1, the V gene TRBV19; TRBD1 agrees at 9 bases. The read falls 3 residues short of the CDR3 end, and the missing part is taken from the germline J gene. Unmatched junction bases numbered 5, after V lost 3 bases and J lost 8 bases. CDR3 length: 14 amino acids. Germline CDR1 LNHDA, CDR2 SQIVND (reference sequence).

Remarks on this clone: The CDR3 end is not reached by the read, which stops 3 residues before it; the germline J gene fills it in. The chain carries TRBV5-4 and TRBJ2-5, with D possibly matching TRBD1 (6 bases). CDR1 is SGHNT, CDR2 YYREEE, per germline (reference sequence). Trimming stripped 3 bases from V and 4 bases from J, with 10 bases between. This CDR3 region has 13 residues. The CDR3 is CASSSTGPETQYF. CDR3 bases read: TGTGCCAGCAGCTCGACAGGACCAGAGACC.

Concerning this clone: The missing CDR3 end, 3 residues past where the read stops, is filled in from the germline J gene. The rearrangement joins TRBV14 to TRBJ1-6; 10 bases fit TRBD1. V shed 5 bases, J shed 9 bases, and the junction held 10 bases outside the gene matches. The CDR3 totals 16 residues. In germline, CDR1 is SGHDN, CDR2 FVKESK. CDR3 protein: CASSKRTGGRGSPLHF. Partial CDR3 DNA: TGTGCCAGCAGCAAACGGACAGGGGGAAGGGGTTCACCC.

Concerning this clone itself: Sequencing ends 3 residues short of the CDR3 end; the germline J gene provides the rest. The chain couples TRBV20-1 to TRBJ1-3, with TRBD1 identical over 8 bases. The ends lost 6 bases at V and 5 bases at J; junction bases unmatched: 9. The CDR3 length is 14 residues. In germline, CDR1 is DFQATT, CDR2 SNEGSKA (reference sequence). CDR3 DNA, as far as it was read: TGCAGTGCACCTGGACAGGGTGGGAGAAACACC. It specifies CSAPGQGGRNT. The CDR3 in full is CSAPGQGGRNTIYF.

On this clone itself: The read ends 3 residues before the CDR3 terminus; that terminus is restored from the germline J gene. This chain links TRBV19 with TRBJ1-5; 9 nucleotides line up with TRBD1. The CDR3 extends over 15 amino acids. CDR1 and CDR2 (germline): LNHDA, SQIVND (reference sequence). V was clipped by 4 bases and J by 3 bases; unmatched bases: 4. The chain's CDR3 is CASSTGQGNNQPQHF. The CDR3 bases that were read are TGTGCCAGTAGTACCGGACAGGGGAACAATCAGCCC.

The CDR3 reads CASSEEARQGYEQYF. Incomplete CDR3 DNA: TGTGCCAGCAGTGAAGAAGCGCGGCAGGGGTACGAG. The V gene is TRBV6-1, the J gene TRBJ2-7; perhaps TRBD1 as D (6 bases). The read gets to within 3 residues of the CDR3 end, and the germline J gene fills in the rest. Germline V gene data show CDR1 as MNHNS and CDR2 as SASEGT. CDR3 size: 15 residues. V gave up 1 base and J gave up 4 bases, with 14 bases separating them.

The CDR3 is CASSGNRVVNEQYF. CDR3 DNA (partial): TGTGCCAGCAGCGGGAACAGGGTCGTCAACGAG. The chain couples TRBV5-6 to TRBJ2-7, with D possibly being TRBD1 (6 bases). The DNA ends 3 residues before the CDR3 does, and the rest of the CDR3 is filled in from the germline J gene. Between the trimmed V and J ends, which lost 4 bases and 5 bases, there was a span of 16 bases. The V gene's germline CDR1 is SGHDT and CDR2 YYEEEE. The CDR3 contains 14 residues.

Regarding this clone: The read halts 3 residues ahead of the CDR3 end, with the missing end drawn from the germline J gene. The V call is TRBV29-1, the J call TRBJ1-4; D not certain. This CDR3 has 12 amino acids. Germline V gives CDR1 SQVTM, CDR2 ANQGSEA. V was shortened by 6 bases and J by 8 bases, with 13 bases between the two germline ends. CDR3 bases read: TGCAGCGTAGCTGAAGGAGCGGAAAAA. This sequence encodes CSVAEGAEK. The whole CDR3 region reads CSVAEGAEKLFF.